These 12 T cell receptor beta chains came from one sample sequenced in a study of patients and donors after allogeneic stem cell transplantation. TCRdb used MiXCR to reprocess the RT-PCR reads, holding one entry per CDR3 protein. The table lists about 960,000 distinct CDR3 sequences, around 17% of them singletons. Sequencing was performed on blood, either unsorted or a sorted T cell fraction (not recorded which). These receptors were obtained from a human donor who was either an allogeneic HSCT recipient or a stem cell or donor lymphocyte infusion donor (not recorded which). It is not recorded whose cells these are; they may come from a transplant donor.

V usage is TRBV29-1 and J usage is TRBJ1-4; D is ambiguous. The length of the CDR3 is 14 residues. Germline lookup yields CDR1 SQVTM and CDR2 ANQGSEA. The V end lost 6 bases, the J end lost 8 bases, and 19 bases lay between the germline ends. The CDR3 sequence is CSVGPRYGWEKLFF. The CDR3 region has the DNA TGCAGCGTGGGTCCACGGTACGGTTGGGAAAAACTGTTTTTT.

The V call is TRBV4-1, the J call TRBJ2-1; 9 nucleotides align to TRBD2. With V trimmed by 2 bases and J by 2 bases, 7 bases remained unmatched. This CDR3 has 17 residues. The germline V gene encodes CDR1 MGHRA and CDR2 YSYEKL. The CDR3: CASSQKVAGGPYNEQFF. CDR3 in DNA: TGCGCCAGCAGCCAAAAGGTGGCGGGAGGGCCCTACAATGAGCAGTTCTTC.

The rearrangement links TRBV25-1 to TRBJ2-7; 9 bases map to TRBD1. Germline loops: CDR1 MGHDK, CDR2 SYGVNS. The CDR3 totals 15 residues. V gave up 6 bases and J gave up 2 bases; unmatched junction bases: 8. The CDR3 spells CASSPGQGITYEQYF. CDR3 DNA sequence: TGTGCCAGCAGCCCGGGACAGGGCATAACCTACGAGCAGTACTTC.

This clonotype has just a few counts. CDR3 amino acids: CASSLGQQAFF. The CDR3 DNA sequence: TGTGCCAGCAGCTTAGGACAACAAGCTTTCTTT. This chain uses TRBV13 with TRBJ1-1; D unresolved. Between the trimmed V and J ends, which lost 0 bases and 9 bases, there was a span of 5 bases. This CDR3 spans 11 amino acids. Looked up from germline, CDR1 is PRHDT and CDR2 is FYEKMQ (reference sequence).

This clonotype was seen a handful of times. Germline and junction disagree at one end, which may indicate a read error. The rearrangement joins TRBV4-1 to TRBJ1-1; TRBD1 is a possible D gene (5 bases). The CDR3 spans 16 residues. Germline V gives CDR1 MGHRA, CDR2 YSYEKL. The CDR3 protein is CASSKEEGRVDTEAFF. The CDR3, as DNA: TGCGCCAGCAGCAAAGAAGAGGGGAGGGTCGACACTGAAGCTTTCTTT.

This clonotype was found a few times. The chain uses TRBV20-1 and TRBJ2-1, with no clear D. The V end lost 0 bases, the J end lost 6 bases, and 15 bases lay between the germline ends. There are 15 residues in the CDR3. The V gene's germline CDR1 is DFQATT and CDR2 SNEGSKA (reference sequence). DNA for the CDR3: TGCAGTGCTAGAGATCAGCAGAGAATACCCAATGAGCAGTTCTTC. Translation gives CSARDQQRIPNEQFF.

This clonotype was picked up a small number of times. This chain links TRBV20-1 with TRBJ2-3, with TRBD2 matching 8 bases. CDR3 length equals 14 residues. V shed 1 base and J 5 bases; nucleotides not matched to a gene: 5. Looked up from germline, CDR1 is DFQATT and CDR2 is SNEGSKA (reference sequence). The CDR3 region has the DNA TGCAGTGCTAGAGCGGGAGGGCCGGGAGATACGCAGTATTTT. It yields the protein CSARAGGPGDTQYF.

V is TRBV2 and J is TRBJ2-2; 14 bases line up with TRBD2. This CDR3 is built from 15 residues. Germline CDR1 reads SNHLY; CDR2 reads FYNNEI. The J segment lost 6 bases and the V segment lost 6 bases, leaving 3 bases of the junction unmatched. CDR3 nucleotides: TGTGCCAGCAGCGGGGGACTAGCGGGAGCCGGGGAGCTGTTTTTT. The encoded protein is CASSGGLAGAGELFF.

This clonotype was seen a handful of times. The rearrangement links TRBV5-1 to TRBJ2-1, with TRBD1 matching 7 bases. Germline V CDR1 and CDR2: SGHRS, YFSETQ. The length of the CDR3 is 13 residues. V lost 4 bases and J lost 8; bases outside the gene matches: 6. The CDR3 DNA reads as TGCGCCAGCAGCCCAGGGACAGTCTATGAGCAGTTCTTC. Translated: CASSPGTVYEQFF.

The CDR3, as DNA: TGCGCCAGCAGCCCGAGTCGGCACACAGATACGCAGTATTTT. This encodes CASSPSRHTDTQYF. This sequence joins TRBV4-1 and TRBJ2-3, with no clear D. Trimming removed 4 bases at V and 2 bases at J, with 10 bases between. From germline, CDR1 is MGHRA and CDR2 YSYEKL. This CDR3 contains 14 residues.

The chain carries TRBV2 and TRBJ2-3, with 11 positions matching TRBD2. The germline V gene has CDR1 SNHLY and CDR2 FYNNEI. The CDR3 sequence is 15 residues long. V was pared by 5 bases and J by 7 bases, with 8 bases of the junction left unmatched. This CDR3 reads CASSMTSGTSYTQYF. The CDR3 nucleotides read TGTGCCAGCAGTATGACTAGCGGGACTTCCTATACGCAGTATTTT. The full variable domain, rest sourced from reference TRBV2 and TRBJ2-3, is EPEVTQTPSHQVTQMGQEVILRCVPISNHLYFYWYRQILGQKVEFLVSFYNNEISEKSEIFDDQFSVERPDGSNFTLKIRSTKLEDSAMYFCASSMTSGTSYTQYFGPGTRLTVL.

The V call is TRBV5-1, the J call TRBJ2-5; D unclear. Germline V CDR1 and CDR2: SGHRS, YFSETQ. The CDR3 is 14 amino acids. V lost 4 bases, J lost 4 bases, and 14 bases lay in between. The CDR3: CASSPQAASETQYF. The CDR3 nucleotides are TGCGCCAGCAGCCCCCAGGCGGCGTCAGAGACCCAGTACTTC. The variable domain in full, completed from reference TRBV5-1 and TRBJ2-5, reads KAGVTQTPRYLIKTRGQQVTLSCSPISGHRSVSWYQQTPGQGLQFLFEYFSETQRNKGNFPGRFSGRQFSNSRSEMNVSTLELGDSALYLCASSPQAASETQYFGPGTRLLVL.